This T cell receptor (beta chain) was obtained from a study of cytomegalovirus exposure and HLA in healthy donors. Across the whole study: Membership in the Caucasian-associated ancestry cluster was found for around 81% of fewer than 450 genotyped donors.

Every donor was a healthy person donating bone marrow. The PCR ran on 60 Vbeta and 13 Jbeta primers. Some clones are missing from TCRdb's copy, which holds only in-frame ones; the method was immunoSEQ multiplex PCR. The profile shows about 190,000 clones, approximately 70% of them singletons. The ends were cut back, 8 bases at V and 0 bases at J, with 11 bases in the middle. The CDR3 has 14 amino acids. Germline CDR1 and CDR2: LNHDA and SQIVND (reference sequence). The chain recombines TRBV19 with TRBJ2-1; TRBD2 might be the D (6 bases). The sequence was obtained from a woman aged 25 to 45 in good health and CMV-seropositive. Sample: PBMCs. CDR3: CASLAEYSYNEQFF. As DNA, the CDR3 is TGTGCCAGTTTAGCGGAGTACTCCTACAATGAGCAGTTCTTC.